What follows are 13 T cell receptor beta chains derived from one specimen sequenced in a study of blood T cell repertoires in COVID-19. The table came from immunoSEQ multiplex PCR; TCRdb's copy has only in-frame clones and leaves some out. This sample carries over 65,000 clones, around 86% of them seen once, and the ten largest clones take about 8.1%. Sample: peripheral blood. The source is a man under 40 with acute or convalescent COVID-19.

The V and J genes are TRBV24-1 and TRBJ1-1; D gene unclear. Trimming took 4 bases from V and 1 from J, leaving 6 bases between them. Germline values: CDR1 KGHDR, CDR2 SFDVKD. The CDR3 extends over 13 amino acids. CDR3 region: CATSDSGNTEAFF. The CDR3 nucleotides are TGTGCCACCAGTGACTCGGGGAACACTGAAGCTTTCTTT.

The chain employs TRBV12-3 or TRBV12-4 and TRBJ2-7; 9 bases line up with TRBD1. This CDR3 has 13 amino acids. Trimming removed 6 bases from V and 2 bases from J; junction bases left unmatched: 2. The CDR3, as DNA: TGTGCCAGCAGCCGACAGGGGGCCTACGAGCAGTACTTC. Protein: CASSRQGAYEQYF.

This clone came up a few times. The V gene is TRBV29-1, the J gene TRBJ1-2; weak D call: TRBD1 (5 bases). The length of the CDR3 is 12 residues. The germline gives CDR1 SQVTM, CDR2 ANQGSEA. V lost 3 bases to trimming and J lost 4 bases, with 9 bases between them. This CDR3 is CSVEGQGYGYTF. For the CDR3, the DNA is TGCAGCGTTGAGGGGCAGGGCTATGGCTACACCTTC.

The chain has TRBV5-8 and TRBJ2-1; 13 positions agree with TRBD2. Germline V gene sequence: CDR1 SGHTS, CDR2 YDEGEE. V trimming: 0 bases; J trimming: 8 bases; junction bases outside the gene matches: 14. This CDR3 has 19 amino acids. Written as DNA, the CDR3 is TGTGCCAGCAGCTTGGGGGTGGTTAGGACTAGCGGGAGTAGCGATGAGCAGTTCTTC. Its translation: CASSLGVVRTSGSSDEQFF.

The rearrangement links TRBV3-1 (or the pseudogene TRBV3-2) to TRBJ2-1; D remains ambiguous. Germline CDR1 LGHDT, CDR2 YNNKEL (reference sequence). The CDR3 has 14 amino acids. The V end was cut by 3 bases, the J end by 11 bases, with 17 bases between. CDR3 sequence: CASSQSASLSKQFF. The CDR3 DNA reads TGTGCCAGCAGCCAGTCAGCGTCATTGTCTAAGCAGTTCTTC.

The chain joins TRBV11-3 to TRBJ2-1, with TRBD2 matching over 16 bases. Germline V lookup: CDR1 SGHNT, CDR2 YENEEA. V trimming: 4 bases; J trimming: 8 bases; junction bases outside the gene matches: 5. The CDR3 consists of 16 residues. CDR3 region: CASSWGLAGGPDEQFF. As DNA, the CDR3 is TGTGCCAGCAGCTGGGGACTAGCGGGAGGGCCAGATGAGCAGTTCTTC.

J is TRBJ2-1 and V is TRBV18; 8 bases are shared with TRBD2. V lost 6 bases to trimming and J lost 8 bases; unmatched junction nucleotides: 27. Germline V gene sequence: CDR1 KGHSH, CDR2 LQKENI. The CDR3 has 20 amino acids. The CDR3 sequence: CASSLGLSRRGTSGRHEQFF. The CDR3, as DNA: TGTGCCAGCTCTCTTGGGTTGAGTAGGCGGGGAACTAGCGGACGCCATGAGCAGTTCTTC. Full variable domain (missing parts from reference TRBV18 and TRBJ2-1): NAGVMQNPRHLVRRRGQEARLRCSPMKGHSHVYWYRQLPEEGLKFMVYLQKENIIDESGMPKERFSAEFPKEGPSILRIQQVVRGDSAAYFCASSLGLSRRGTSGRHEQFFGPGTRLTVL.

The chain uses TRBV20-1 and TRBJ1-5, with 7 nucleotides matching TRBD1. The CDR3 length is 13 residues. CDR1 is DFQATT, CDR2 SNEGSKA, per germline (reference sequence). Trimming at V came to 3 bases and at J to 4 bases, leaving 3 bases not matched to a gene. CDR3 loop: CSASSRGNQPQHF. The CDR3 nucleotides read TGCAGTGCTAGTTCCAGGGGGAATCAGCCCCAGCATTTT.

The chain employs TRBV6-5 and TRBJ2-7, with a tentative D call TRBD1 (5 bases). Looked up from germline, CDR1 is MNHEY and CDR2 is SVGAGI. V lost 5 bases and J lost 6, with 17 bases in between. The CDR3 runs 14 residues. CDR3 bases: TGTGCCAGCAGTCAACCGGGTGGGGCACTCGAGCAGTACTTC. Its protein is CASSQPGGALEQYF.

This sequence joins TRBV18 and TRBJ2-7; D is perhaps TRBD2 (6 bases). The CDR3 sequence is 15 residues long. The germline V gene encodes CDR1 KGHSH and CDR2 LQKENI. The V and J ends lost 6 bases and 0 bases respectively, with 15 bases between them. CDR3 in amino acids: CASSALGTLSYEQYF. Here the CDR3 DNA reads TGTGCCAGCTCTGCCTTAGGGACTCTCTCCTACGAGCAGTACTTC. The full variable domain, rest sourced from reference TRBV18 and TRBJ2-7, is NAGVMQNPRHLVRRRGQEARLRCSPMKGHSHVYWYRQLPEEGLKFMVYLQKENIIDESGMPKERFSAEFPKEGPSILRIQQVVRGDSAAYFCASSALGTLSYEQYFGPGTRLTVT.

The chain has TRBV7-2 and TRBJ1-4; D unresolved. The CDR3 covers 14 residues. Germline values: CDR1 SGHTA, CDR2 FQGNSA. Trimming shortened V by 6 bases and J by 0 bases, and 8 bases separated the two germline ends. In DNA, the CDR3 is TGTGCCAGCAGTCGGGATGCAACTAATGAAAAACTGTTTTTT. This codes for CASSRDATNEKLFF.

The gene calls are TRBV10-1 and TRBJ1-4; 10 bases are shared with TRBD1. V dropped 5 bases and J dropped 8; count of bases not matched to a gene: 2. Germline lookup yields CDR1 WNHNN and CDR2 SYGVQD (reference sequence). The CDR3 is 13 amino acids. CDR3 sequence reads: CASSRDRGEKLFF. The CDR3 nucleotides are TGCGCCAGCAGTCGGGACAGGGGCGAAAAACTGTTTTTT.

CDR3 amino acids: CASRKLSETQYF. The DNA of the CDR3 is TGTGCCAGCAGAAAACTTTCAGAGACCCAGTACTTC. This chain connects TRBV12-3 or TRBV12-4 to TRBJ2-5; D gene uncertain. CDR3 size: 12 residues. Trimming removed 6 bases from V and 4 bases from J, with 9 bases in between.